This T cell receptor (beta chain) is from a study of graft-versus-host responses after intestinal transplantation. Background on the study: Every one of the recipients received anti-thymocyte globulin induction and afterwards took tacrolimus and steroids for three to four years. Study-level findings and limits: Investigators detected GvH clones in recipient marrow, with some emerging earlier in ileum or blood.

The data were produced by immunoSEQ multiplex PCR, yet TCRdb's version contains in-frame clones alone and is incomplete. The sample carries more than 85,000 clones, approximately 78% recorded once. This clone was detected only a few times. Its specificity is not known. CDR3 length: 14 residues. Trimming removed 3 bases from V and 1 base from J; junction bases left unmatched: 0. Germline V gene data show CDR1 as MNHEY and CDR2 as SMNVEV (reference sequence). This sample comprised unstimulated CD4+ T cells sorted from spleen or lymph node cells, obtained before intestinal transplant. This sequence joins TRBV27 and TRBJ1-5, with 7 bases lining up with TRBD1. This TCR was sampled from a human donor who received an intestinal transplant. The CDR3: CASSFRGSNQPQHF. The CDR3 nucleotides are TGTGCCAGCAGTTTCAGGGGGAGCAATCAGCCCCAGCATTTT.